Sequencing of this T cell receptor (beta chain) was carried out in a study of beta chain features in type 1 diabetes. Every bit of the isolated RNA underwent reverse transcription, so sequencing read expressed TCRB transcripts. TCRdb's table, derived via immunoSEQ multiplex PCR, lists solely in-frame clones and lacks some. This table holds roughly 180,000 clones, around an eighth found once. Germline loops: CDR1 SGHNT, CDR2 YYREEE (reference sequence). The CDR3 is 14 residues long. Trimming removed 0 bases from V and 4 bases from J, with 10 bases in between. The sequencing sample was made of central memory CD4+ T cells from blood. This receptor was obtained from a young woman in good health. The V gene is TRBV5-4, the J gene TRBJ2-5; no definite D call. The CDR3 spells CASSLASSRETQYF. CDR3 DNA: TGTGCCAGCAGCTTGGCCAGTAGCCGAGAGACCCAGTACTTC.